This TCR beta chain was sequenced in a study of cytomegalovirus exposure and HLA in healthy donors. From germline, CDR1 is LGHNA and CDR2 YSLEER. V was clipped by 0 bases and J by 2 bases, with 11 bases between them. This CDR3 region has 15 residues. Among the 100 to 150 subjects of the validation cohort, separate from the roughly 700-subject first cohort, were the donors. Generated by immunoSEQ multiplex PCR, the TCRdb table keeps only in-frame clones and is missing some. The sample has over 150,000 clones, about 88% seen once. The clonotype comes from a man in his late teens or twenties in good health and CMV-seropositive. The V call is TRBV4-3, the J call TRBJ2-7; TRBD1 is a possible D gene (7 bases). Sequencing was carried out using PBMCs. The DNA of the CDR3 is TGCGCCAGCAGCCAAGAGGCAGGGGGGCCCTACGAGCAGTACTTC. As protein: CASSQEAGGPYEQYF.